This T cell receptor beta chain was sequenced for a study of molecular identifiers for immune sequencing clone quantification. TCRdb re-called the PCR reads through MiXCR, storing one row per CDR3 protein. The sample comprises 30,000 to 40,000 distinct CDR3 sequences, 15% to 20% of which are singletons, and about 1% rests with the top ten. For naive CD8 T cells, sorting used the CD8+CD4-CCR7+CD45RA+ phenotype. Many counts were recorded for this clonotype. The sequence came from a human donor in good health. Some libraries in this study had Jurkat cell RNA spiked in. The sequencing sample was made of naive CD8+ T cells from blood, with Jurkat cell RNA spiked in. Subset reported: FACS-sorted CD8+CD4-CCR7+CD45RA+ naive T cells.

Here the CDR3 DNA reads TGTGCCAGTAGTCCCCAGACAAGATACACTGAAGCTTTCTTT. The encoded protein is CASSPQTRYTEAFF. The chain uses TRBV19 and TRBJ1-1; no definite D call. Per germline, CDR1 LNHDA and CDR2 SQIVND (reference sequence). The CDR3 length is 14 residues. The V gene lost 5 bases and the J gene lost 3 bases, with 13 bases spanning the gap. Full variable domain (outside the CDR3, taken from reference TRBV19 and TRBJ1-1): DGGITQSPKYLFRKEGQNVTLSCEQNLNHDAMYWYRQDPGQGLRLIYYSQIVNDFQKGDIAEGYSVSREKKESFPLTVTSAQKNPTAFYLCASSPQTRYTEAFFGQGTRLTVV.